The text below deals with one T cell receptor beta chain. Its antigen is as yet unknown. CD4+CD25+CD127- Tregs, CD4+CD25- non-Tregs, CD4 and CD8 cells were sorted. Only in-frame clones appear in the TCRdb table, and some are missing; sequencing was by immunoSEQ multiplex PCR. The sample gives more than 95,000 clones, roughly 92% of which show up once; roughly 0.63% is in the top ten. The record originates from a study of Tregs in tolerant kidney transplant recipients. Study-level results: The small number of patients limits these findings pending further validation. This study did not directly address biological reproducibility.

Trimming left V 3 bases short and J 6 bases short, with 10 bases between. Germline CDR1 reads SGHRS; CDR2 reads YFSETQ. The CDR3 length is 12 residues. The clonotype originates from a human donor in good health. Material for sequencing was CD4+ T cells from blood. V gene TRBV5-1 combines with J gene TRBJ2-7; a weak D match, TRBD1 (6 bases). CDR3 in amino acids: CASSSGQFEQYF. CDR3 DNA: TGCGCCAGCAGCTCTGGACAGTTCGAGCAGTACTTC.